The T cell receptor (beta chain) described here comes from a study of cytomegalovirus exposure and HLA in healthy donors. The study's findings and limits: The authors later found most CMV-associated TCR beta chains appeared HLA-restricted.

Concerning this clone itself: Its antigen is as yet unknown.

60 Vbeta and 13 Jbeta primers were used in PCR. Clones were sequenced by immunoSEQ multiplex PCR, and TCRdb holds only the in-frame ones, with some missing. The sample yields about 110,000 clones, around 88% seen once. This receptor was taken from a man in his forties in good health and CMV-seronegative. Sequencing used PBMCs.

CDR3 sequence: CASSLAARVNEQYF. As DNA, the CDR3 is TGTGCCAGCAGCTTAGCGGCCAGGGTAAACGAGCAGTACTTC. This chain links TRBV7-2 with TRBJ2-7, with D possibly TRBD1 on 5 matching bases. Trimming stripped 0 bases from V and 5 bases from J, with 11 bases between. This CDR3 is built from 14 residues. The germline V gene has CDR1 SGHTA and CDR2 FQGNSA.